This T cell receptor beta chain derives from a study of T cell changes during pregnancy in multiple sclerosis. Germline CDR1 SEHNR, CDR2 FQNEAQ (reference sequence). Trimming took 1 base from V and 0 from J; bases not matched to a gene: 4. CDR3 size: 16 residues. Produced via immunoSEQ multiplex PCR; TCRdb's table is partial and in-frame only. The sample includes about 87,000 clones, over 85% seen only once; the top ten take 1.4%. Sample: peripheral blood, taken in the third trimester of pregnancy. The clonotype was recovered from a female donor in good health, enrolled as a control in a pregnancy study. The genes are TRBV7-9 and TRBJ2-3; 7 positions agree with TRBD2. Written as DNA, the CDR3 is TGTGCCAGCAGCTTAGAACCGGGACTAAGCACAGATACGCAGTATTTT. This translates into CASSLEPGLSTDTQYF.